This T cell receptor (beta chain) was obtained from a study of T cells after yellow fever vaccination. 5'RACE template switching produced TCR cDNA carrying a universal primer site and UMIs. A single record per CDR3 protein comes from TCRdb applying MiXCR to the 5' RACE reads. The table has a few hundred thousand distinct CDR3 sequences, 6.7% seen once. Overall study findings and caveats: Reappearance after the booster was seen for most primary-vaccination clones, at 95% to 97% CD4 and 88% CD8. On re-exposure, the response was weaker but peaked faster, at day 5 versus 15. Abundant clonotypes from the bulk population could contaminate FACS-sorted repertoires.

The CDR3 runs 14 residues. CDR1 and CDR2 from the germline V gene are SEHNR and FQNEAQ (reference sequence). The V segment lost 2 bases and the J segment 5 bases; nucleotides outside the gene matches: 2. This clonotype was counted many times. Its target is unknown. The chain recombines TRBV7-9 with TRBJ2-5; 10 positions match TRBD2. Material: CD4+ T cells sorted from PBMCs, obtained on the day of the yellow fever booster vaccination. The source of this sequence is a man younger than 45 who received the YFV17D yellow fever vaccine. The CDR3 DNA is TGTGCCAGCAGCTTACCTAGCGGGAGTGAGACCCAGTACTTC. Its translation: CASSLPSGSETQYF.